The text below deals with one T cell receptor beta chain. Its cognate antigen is unknown. The sample originates from a study of graft-versus-host responses after intestinal transplantation. Study-level information: Every one of the recipients received anti-thymocyte globulin induction and afterwards took tacrolimus and steroids for approximately three years.

Using immunoSEQ multiplex PCR, the repertoire was profiled, and TCRdb retains in-frame clones only, with some absent. The table has 95,000 to 110,000 clones, roughly 87% seen once. Germline V gene lookup returns CDR1 SGHDN and CDR2 FVKESK. V shed 4 bases and J shed 8 bases, with 11 bases lying between them. CDR3 length equals 12 residues. The sample here was unstimulated CD4+ T cells sorted from spleen or lymph node cells, taken before intestinal transplant. The chain is built from TRBV14 and TRBJ1-2; the D is unclear. The receptor was derived from a human donor who received an intestinal transplant. The CDR3 region is CASSLRLGGYTF. The CDR3 bases are TGTGCCAGCAGCCTCCGACTGGGGGGCTACACCTTC.